This entry describes one T cell receptor beta chain. Its antigen is unidentified. Germline loops: CDR1 LNHDA, CDR2 SQIVND (reference sequence). CDR3 length: 16 residues. V gave up 10 bases and J gave up 4 bases, with 24 bases separating them. The record originates from a study of CD8+ T cells in alopecia areata. Study details: Treatment with tofacitinib (6 to 18 months) was followed by 6 months off drug. General study points: Sequencing of scalp samples also includes resident alphabeta T cells from normal skin. Affected scalp, especially in alopecia totalis/universalis, had a higher clonality than normal scalp did.

Following RNA extraction, reverse transcription yielded cDNA that acted as the sequencing template. Assay: immunoSEQ multiplex PCR; the TCRdb copy retains only in-frame clones and omits some. Of about 150,000 clones detected, around 60% appear once; the ten largest clones hold 6.4%. Both peripheral blood and punch biopsies of lesional scalp skin were obtained from patients who had alopecia areata. The starting material was CD4+ T cells sorted from blood, obtained at week 0. The clonotype was recovered from a human donor with alopecia areata. The J gene is TRBJ2-3, the V gene TRBV19; D is unresolved. The DNA for the CDR3 is TGTGCCACCGCCCGGGTGATGCAGACGGCACCAGATACGCAGTATTTT. This codes for CATARVMQTAPDTQYF. The full variable domain, its missing parts supplied by reference TRBV19 and TRBJ2-3, is DGGITQSPKYLFRKEGQNVTLSCEQNLNHDAMYWYRQDPGQGLRLIYYSQIVNDFQKGDIAEGYSVSREKKESFPLTVTSAQKNPTAFYLCATARVMQTAPDTQYFGPGTRLTVL.